The entry that follows covers one T cell receptor beta chain sequence. Its target is unknown. Mismatch with germline at one junction end may stem from a read error. The donors, nominally healthy at sampling, likely had unrecorded immune exposures. This entry belongs to a study of cytomegalovirus exposure and HLA in healthy donors. Findings and limits, study-wide: TCR beta chains numbering some 160 were designated cytomegalovirus-associated.

With 60 Vbeta and 13 Jbeta primers, the PCR was carried out. Method: immunoSEQ multiplex PCR; TCRdb's copy keeps in-frame clones and lacks some. Counted here are about 240,000 clones, about 80% occurring once; the ten biggest clones make up around 8.6%. Germline assignment: CDR1 MGHRA and CDR2 YSYEKL. CDR3 length equals 16 residues. This TCR came from a woman aged 60-75 years in good health and CMV-seropositive. The sample comprised PBMCs. This chain connects TRBV4-1 to TRBJ1-5, with 8 bases matching TRBD1. The CDR3 is CASSQEGRGRGQPQHF. The CDR3 DNA sequence: TGTGCCAGCAGCCAAGAGGGCAGGGGGCGAGGTCAGCCCCAGCATTTT.